What follows describes a single T cell receptor (beta chain). This sample was included in a study of ipilimumab plus nivolumab after autologous stem cell transplantation. Data came from immunoSEQ multiplex PCR; TCRdb stores just in-frame clones and leaves some out. The sample gives fewer than 30,000 clones, roughly 86% of which show up once; roughly 5% is in the top ten. Starting 14 to 28 days after autologous transplant, ipilimumab 1 mg/kg was given. The CDR3 has 12 amino acids. Germline V gene sequence: CDR1 KGHSH, CDR2 LQKENI. Trimming left V 1 base short and J 7 bases short, with 7 bases between. This clonotype originated in a male donor with diffuse large B-cell lymphoma. The rearrangement links TRBV18 to TRBJ1-2; no definite D call. This specimen was PBMCs, taken in a trial of ipilimumab plus nivolumab as post-transplant consolidation. The CDR3 reads CASSPLGGGYTF. The CDR3 nucleotides read TGTGCCAGCTCACCACTGGGAGGTGGCTACACCTTC.